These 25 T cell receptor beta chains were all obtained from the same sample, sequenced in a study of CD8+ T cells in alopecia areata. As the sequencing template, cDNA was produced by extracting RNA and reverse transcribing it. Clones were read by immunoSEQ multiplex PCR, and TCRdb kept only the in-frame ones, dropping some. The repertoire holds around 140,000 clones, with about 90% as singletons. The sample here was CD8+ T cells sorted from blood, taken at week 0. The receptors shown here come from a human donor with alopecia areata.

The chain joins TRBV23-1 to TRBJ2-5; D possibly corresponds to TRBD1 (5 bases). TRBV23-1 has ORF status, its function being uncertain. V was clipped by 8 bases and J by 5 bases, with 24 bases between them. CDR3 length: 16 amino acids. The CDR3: CASAPGSRQLGETQYF. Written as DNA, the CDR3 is TGCGCCAGCGCCCCGGGCTCTAGACAGCTTGGGGAGACCCAGTACTTC.

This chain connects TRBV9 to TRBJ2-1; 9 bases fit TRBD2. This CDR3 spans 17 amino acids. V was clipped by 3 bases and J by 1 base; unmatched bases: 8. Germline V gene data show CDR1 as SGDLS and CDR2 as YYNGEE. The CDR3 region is CASSGTGTSLSYNEQFF. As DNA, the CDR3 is TGTGCCAGCAGCGGAACCGGGACTAGCCTTTCCTACAATGAGCAGTTCTTC.

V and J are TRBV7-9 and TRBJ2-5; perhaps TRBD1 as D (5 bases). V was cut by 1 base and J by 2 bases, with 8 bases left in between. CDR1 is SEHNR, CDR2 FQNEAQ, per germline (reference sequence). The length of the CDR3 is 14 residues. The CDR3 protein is CASSLVDSQETQYF. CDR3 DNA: TGTGCCAGCAGCTTAGTCGACAGTCAAGAGACCCAGTACTTC. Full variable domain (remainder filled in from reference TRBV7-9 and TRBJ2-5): DTGVSQNPRHKITKRGQNVTFRCDPISEHNRLYWYRQTLGQGPEFLTYFQNEAQLEKSRLLSDRFSAERPKGSFSTLEIQRTEQGDSAMYLCASSLVDSQETQYFGPGTRLLVL.

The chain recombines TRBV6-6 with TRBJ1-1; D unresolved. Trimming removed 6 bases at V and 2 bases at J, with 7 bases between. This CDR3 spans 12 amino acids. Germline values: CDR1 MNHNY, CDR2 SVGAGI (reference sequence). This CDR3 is CASSPSNTEAFF. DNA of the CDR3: TGTGCCAGCAGCCCGTCTAACACTGAAGCTTTCTTT.

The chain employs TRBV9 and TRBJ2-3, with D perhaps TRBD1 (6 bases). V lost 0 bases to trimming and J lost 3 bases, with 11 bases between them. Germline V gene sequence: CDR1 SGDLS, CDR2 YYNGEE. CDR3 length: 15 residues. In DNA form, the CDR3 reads TGTGCCAGCAGCGTAGAGGGGGTCATGACAGATACGCAGTATTTT. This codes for CASSVEGVMTDTQYF.

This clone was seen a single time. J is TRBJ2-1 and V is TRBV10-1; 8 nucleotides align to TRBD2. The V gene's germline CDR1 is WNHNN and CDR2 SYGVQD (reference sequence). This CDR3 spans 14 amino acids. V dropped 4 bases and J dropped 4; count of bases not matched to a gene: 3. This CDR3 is CASSAGGGYNEQFF. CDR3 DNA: TGCGCCAGCAGTGCCGGGGGGGGGTACAATGAGCAGTTCTTC.

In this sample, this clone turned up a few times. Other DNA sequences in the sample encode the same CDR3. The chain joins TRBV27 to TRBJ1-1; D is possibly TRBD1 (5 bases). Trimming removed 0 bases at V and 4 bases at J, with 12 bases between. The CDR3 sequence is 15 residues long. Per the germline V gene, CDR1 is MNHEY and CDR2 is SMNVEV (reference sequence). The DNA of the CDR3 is TGTGCCAGCAGTTTATCCGGGCGGGGCGGCACTGAAGCTTTCTTT. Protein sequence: CASSLSGRGGTEAFF.

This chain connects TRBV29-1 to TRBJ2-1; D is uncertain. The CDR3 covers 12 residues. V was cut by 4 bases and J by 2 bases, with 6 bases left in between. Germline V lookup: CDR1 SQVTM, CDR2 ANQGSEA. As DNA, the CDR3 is TGCAGCGTTGTTGGCACCTACAATGAGCAGTTCTTC. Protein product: CSVVGTYNEQFF.

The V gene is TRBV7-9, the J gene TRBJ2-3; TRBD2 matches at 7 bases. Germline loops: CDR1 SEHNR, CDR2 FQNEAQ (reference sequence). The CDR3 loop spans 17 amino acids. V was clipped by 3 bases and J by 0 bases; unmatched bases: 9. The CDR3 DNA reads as TGTGCCAGCAGCTTGGGAAAAGCGGGGTACAGCACAGATACGCAGTATTTT. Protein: CASSLGKAGYSTDTQYF.

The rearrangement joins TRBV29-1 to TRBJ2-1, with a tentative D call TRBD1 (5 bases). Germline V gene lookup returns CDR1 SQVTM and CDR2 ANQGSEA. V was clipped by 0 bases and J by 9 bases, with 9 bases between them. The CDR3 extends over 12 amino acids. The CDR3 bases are TGCAGCGTTGAAGAGGGGCGCAGTGAGCAGTTCTTC. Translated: CSVEEGRSEQFF.

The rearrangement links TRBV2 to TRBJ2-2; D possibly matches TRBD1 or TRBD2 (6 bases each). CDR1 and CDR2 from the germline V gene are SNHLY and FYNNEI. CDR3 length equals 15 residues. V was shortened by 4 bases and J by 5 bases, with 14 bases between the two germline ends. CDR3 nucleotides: TGTGCCAGCAGTGTACGAGGGGGAGGTACCGGGGAGCTGTTTTTT. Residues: CASSVRGGGTGELFF. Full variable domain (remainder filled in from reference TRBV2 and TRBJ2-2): EPEVTQTPSHQVTQMGQEVILRCVPISNHLYFYWYRQILGQKVEFLVSFYNNEISEKSEIFDDQFSVERPDGSNFTLKIRSTKLEDSAMYFCASSVRGGGTGELFFGEGSRLTVL.

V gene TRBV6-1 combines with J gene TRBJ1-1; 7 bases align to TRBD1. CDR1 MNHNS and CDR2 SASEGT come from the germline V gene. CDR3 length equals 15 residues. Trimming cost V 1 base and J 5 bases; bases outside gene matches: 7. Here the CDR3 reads CASSEEGQGGTEAFF. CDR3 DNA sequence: TGTGCCAGCAGTGAAGAGGGGCAGGGGGGGACTGAAGCTTTCTTT.

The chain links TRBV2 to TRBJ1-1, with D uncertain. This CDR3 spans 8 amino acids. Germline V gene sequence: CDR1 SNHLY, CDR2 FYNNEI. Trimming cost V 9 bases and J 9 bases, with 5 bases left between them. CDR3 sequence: CARSKAFF. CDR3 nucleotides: TGTGCCAGGTCGAAAGCTTTCTTT.

CDR3 residues: CASSKGQGSMFSGNTIYF. CDR3 nucleotide sequence: TGTGCCAGCTCGAAAGGACAGGGTTCAATGTTCTCTGGAAACACCATATATTTT. The genes are TRBV18 and TRBJ1-3, with 8 nucleotides matching TRBD1. Germline trimming cut 6 bases from V and 0 bases from J; bases unmatched to any gene: 13. The length of the CDR3 is 18 residues. Germline V CDR1 and CDR2: KGHSH, LQKENI.

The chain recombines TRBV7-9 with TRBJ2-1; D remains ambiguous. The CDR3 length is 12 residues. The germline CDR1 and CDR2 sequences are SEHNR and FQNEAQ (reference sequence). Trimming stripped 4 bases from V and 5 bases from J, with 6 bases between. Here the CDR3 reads CASSSPDNEQFF. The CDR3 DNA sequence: TGTGCCAGCAGCTCCCCCGACAATGAGCAGTTCTTC.

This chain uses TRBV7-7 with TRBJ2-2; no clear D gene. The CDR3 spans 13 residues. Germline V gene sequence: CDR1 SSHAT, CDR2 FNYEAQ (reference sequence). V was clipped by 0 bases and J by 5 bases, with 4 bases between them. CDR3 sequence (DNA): TGTGCCAGCAGCTTAGCGCGTACCGGGGAGCTGTTTTTT. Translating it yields CASSLARTGELFF.

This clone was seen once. Here the CDR3 DNA reads TGTGCCAGCCGCCCGGAGGGGAGAACTGAAGCTTTCTTT. Its protein product is CASRPEGRTEAFF. The rearrangement joins TRBV7-9 to TRBJ1-1; tentatively, D is TRBD1 (5 bases). Germline V gene sequence: CDR1 SEHNR, CDR2 FQNEAQ (reference sequence). The CDR3 contains 13 residues. V lost 8 bases, J lost 5 bases, and 15 bases lay in between. The full variable domain, in which reference TRBV7-9 and TRBJ1-1 provide the parts outside the CDR3, is DTGVSQNPRHKITKRGQNVTFRCDPISEHNRLYWYRQTLGQGPEFLTYFQNEAQLEKSRLLSDRFSAERPKGSFSTLEIQRTEQGDSAMYLCASRPEGRTEAFFGQGTRLTVV.

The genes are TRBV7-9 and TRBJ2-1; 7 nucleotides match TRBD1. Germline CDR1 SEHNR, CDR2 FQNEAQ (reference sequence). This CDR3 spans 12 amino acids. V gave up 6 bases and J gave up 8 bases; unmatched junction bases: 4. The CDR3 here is CASSTDRDEQFF. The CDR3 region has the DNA TGTGCCAGCAGTACCGACAGGGATGAGCAGTTCTTC.

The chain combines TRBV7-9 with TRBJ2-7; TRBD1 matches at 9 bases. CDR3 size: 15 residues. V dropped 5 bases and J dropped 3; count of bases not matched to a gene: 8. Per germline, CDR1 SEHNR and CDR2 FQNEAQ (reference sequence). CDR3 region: CASSPKDRGVYEQYF. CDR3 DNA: TGTGCCAGCAGCCCAAAAGACAGGGGGGTCTACGAGCAGTACTTC.

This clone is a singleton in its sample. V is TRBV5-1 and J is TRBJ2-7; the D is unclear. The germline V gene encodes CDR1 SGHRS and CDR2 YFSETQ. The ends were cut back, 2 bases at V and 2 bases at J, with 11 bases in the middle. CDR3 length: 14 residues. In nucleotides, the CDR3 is TGCGCCAGCAGCTTAAGAGGCAATCCCTACGAGCAGTACTTC. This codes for CASSLRGNPYEQYF. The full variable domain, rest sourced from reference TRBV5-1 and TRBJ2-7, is KAGVTQTPRYLIKTRGQQVTLSCSPISGHRSVSWYQQTPGQGLQFLFEYFSETQRNKGNFPGRFSGRQFSNSRSEMNVSTLELGDSALYLCASSLRGNPYEQYFGPGTRLTVT.

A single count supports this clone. CDR3 in amino acids: CASSLGYNTEAFF. CDR3 DNA sequence: TGTGCCAGCTCACTAGGGTATAACACTGAAGCTTTCTTT. This chain connects TRBV18 to TRBJ1-1; D ambiguous. The CDR3 spans 13 residues. The germline V gene has CDR1 KGHSH and CDR2 LQKENI. V lost 4 bases to trimming and J lost 2 bases, with 8 bases between them.

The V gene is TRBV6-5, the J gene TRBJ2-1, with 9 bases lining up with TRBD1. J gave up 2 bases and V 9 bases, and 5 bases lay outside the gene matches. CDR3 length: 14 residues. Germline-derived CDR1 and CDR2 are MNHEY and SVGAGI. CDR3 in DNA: TGTGCCAGTACCGGGACAGGGCCCTACAATGAGCAGTTCTTC. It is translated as CASTGTGPYNEQFF.

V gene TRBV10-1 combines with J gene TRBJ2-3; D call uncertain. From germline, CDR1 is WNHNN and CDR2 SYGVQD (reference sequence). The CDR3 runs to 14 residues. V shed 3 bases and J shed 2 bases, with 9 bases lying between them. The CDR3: CASSDGRTTDTQYF. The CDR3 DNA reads TGCGCCAGCAGTGACGGAAGGACCACAGATACGCAGTATTTT.

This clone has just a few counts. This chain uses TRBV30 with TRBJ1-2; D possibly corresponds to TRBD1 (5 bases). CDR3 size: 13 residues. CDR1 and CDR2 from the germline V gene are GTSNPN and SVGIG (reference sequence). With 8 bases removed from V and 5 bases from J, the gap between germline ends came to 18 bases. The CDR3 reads CAGGREGLYGYTF. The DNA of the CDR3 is TGTGCCGGGGGTAGAGAGGGCCTGTATGGCTACACCTTC.

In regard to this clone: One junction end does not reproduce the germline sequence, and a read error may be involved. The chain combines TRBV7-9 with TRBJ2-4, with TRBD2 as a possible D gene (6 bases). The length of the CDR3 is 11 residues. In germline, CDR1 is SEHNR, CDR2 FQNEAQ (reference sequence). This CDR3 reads CASSLIGTPNF. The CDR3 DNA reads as TGTGCCAGCAGCTTGATAGGGACTCCGAACTTC. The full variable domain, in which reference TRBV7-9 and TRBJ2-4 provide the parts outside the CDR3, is DTGVSQNPRHKITKRGQNVTFRCDPISEHNRLYWYRQTLGQGPEFLTYFQNEAQLEKSRLLSDRFSAERPKGSFSTLEIQRTEQGDSAMYLCASSLIGTPNFGAGTRLSVL.